The TCR beta chain under discussion was sequenced for a study of T-cell reconstitution after alpha-beta-depleted transplantation in children. Study observations and caveats: Newly produced T cells mostly accounted for T-cell counts and diversity one year post-transplant.

This clonotype was picked up many times. Its specificity is not known. V lost 1 base and J 8 bases, leaving 8 bases between the germline ends. Germline V gives CDR1 SQVTM, CDR2 ANQGSEA. CDR3 length equals 12 residues. Unique molecular identifiers were incorporated when the TCRbeta library was constructed. Via MiXCR, TCRdb re-called the PCR reads, giving one row per CDR3 protein. The data contain approximately 650,000 distinct CDR3 sequences, around 13% of them singletons. V is TRBV29-1 and J is TRBJ2-2; D ambiguous. The receptor was isolated from a girl aged 2 to 9 with congenital amegakaryocytic thrombocytopenia, due to receive a stem cell transplant. Material: PBMCs, obtained before TCRalphabeta/CD19-depleted stem cell transplant. In nucleotides, the CDR3 is TGCAGCGTTGAAGCTATGGCGGGGGAGCTGTTTTTT. Translated: CSVEAMAGELFF.